One and the same sample provided the 10 T cell receptor beta chains below, sequenced in a study of cytomegalovirus exposure and HLA in healthy donors. Both 60 Vbeta primers and 13 Jbeta primers went into the PCR. Repertoires were generated with immunoSEQ multiplex PCR, while TCRdb's copy carries only in-frame clones and drops some. The profile shows about 54,000 clones, approximately 80% of them singletons. Specimen: PBMCs. The receptors were sampled from a female donor in good health and CMV-seronegative.

The CDR3 DNA is TGTGCCAGCAGCTTAGAAGCAGGGTCCGACGAGCAGTACTTC. Translated, it gives CASSLEAGSDEQYF. The chain carries TRBV13 and TRBJ2-7, with D perhaps matching TRBD1 (5 bases). CDR1 and CDR2 (germline): PRHDT, FYEKMQ (reference sequence). The CDR3 spans 14 residues. The V gene lost 1 base and the J gene lost 5 bases, with 12 bases spanning the gap.

The gene calls are TRBV7-6 and TRBJ1-3; D is uncertain. CDR1 and CDR2 (germline): SGHVS, FNYEAQ. V gave up 2 bases and J gave up 1 base, with 12 bases separating them. CDR3 length: 16 residues. CDR3 nucleotides: TGTGCCAGCAGCTTAAGCGCGGTCGGTTCTGGAAACACCATATATTTT. It specifies CASSLSAVGSGNTIYF.

V is TRBV15 and J is TRBJ1-5, with TRBD1 matching 7 bases. Trimming took 5 bases from V and 11 from J; bases not matched to a gene: 9. Germline V lookup: CDR1 LNHNV, CDR2 YYDKDF (reference sequence). This CDR3 has 13 residues. The CDR3 protein is CATSGDRPRSQHF. CDR3 bases: TGTGCCACCAGCGGGGACAGACCCAGGTCCCAGCATTTT.

V is TRBV6-5 and J is TRBJ1-6; 7 nucleotides line up with TRBD1. The CDR3 loop spans 14 amino acids. Germline trimming cut 4 bases from V and 9 bases from J; bases unmatched to any gene: 6. Germline V lookup: CDR1 MNHEY, CDR2 SVGAGI. CDR3 DNA: TGTGCCAGCAGTTGGAGCAGGGGGAGTTCACCCCTCCACTTT. It codes for CASSWSRGSSPLHF.

The rearrangement joins TRBV30 to TRBJ1-2, with D uncertain. V gave up 2 bases and J gave up 0 bases, with 13 bases separating them. This CDR3 has 15 amino acids. Germline assignment: CDR1 GTSNPN and CDR2 SVGIG (reference sequence). CDR3 sequence reads: CAWSPQANSNYGYTF. The CDR3 DNA is TGTGCCTGGAGTCCCCAGGCGAACTCTAACTATGGCTACACCTTC.

This chain uses TRBV4-3 with TRBJ2-1, with D maybe TRBD2 (5 bases). The CDR3 extends over 14 amino acids. The V and J ends lost 0 bases and 8 bases respectively, with 11 bases between them. Germline V CDR1 and CDR2: LGHNA, YSLEER. CDR3 amino acids: CASSQDAGVYEQFF. CDR3 DNA sequence: TGCGCCAGCAGCCAAGATGCCGGGGTATATGAGCAGTTCTTC.

This rearrangement joins TRBV7-9 to TRBJ1-2, with 10 bases aligning to TRBD1. The CDR3 covers 17 residues. Germline trimming cut 5 bases from V and 0 bases from J; bases unmatched to any gene: 9. Germline V gene lookup returns CDR1 SEHNR and CDR2 FQNEAQ (reference sequence). This CDR3 is CASSRGDRGSSNYGYTF. The CDR3 DNA is TGTGCCAGCAGCCGGGGGGACAGGGGTTCTTCTAACTATGGCTACACCTTC.

The chain has TRBV27 and TRBJ2-5; 8 bases match TRBD1. The J call may be in error: the DNA end matches TRBJ2-7 better. The germline CDR1 and CDR2 sequences are MNHEY and SMNVEV (reference sequence). CDR3 length equals 15 residues. The CDR3 is CASSFSPGGTYEQYF. CDR3 nucleotide sequence: TGTGCCAGCAGTTTCTCGCCAGGGGGCACCTACGAGCAGTACTTC.

In its sample, this clone was seen once. This chain joins TRBV7-2 and TRBJ1-1; D is unclear. Per the germline V gene, CDR1 is SGHTA and CDR2 is FQGNSA. The ends were cut back, 6 bases at V and 5 bases at J, with 13 bases in the middle. The length of the CDR3 is 13 residues. CDR3 loop: CASSIHPQTEAFF. The CDR3 DNA reads as TGTGCCAGCAGTATCCATCCCCAGACTGAAGCTTTCTTT.

V usage is TRBV7-9 and J usage is TRBJ1-4, with a tentative D call TRBD1 (5 bases). Looked up from germline, CDR1 is SEHNR and CDR2 is FQNEAQ (reference sequence). The CDR3 runs to 14 residues. V dropped 5 bases and J dropped 4 bases, with 11 bases sitting between them. The chain's CDR3 is CASSAGWYNEKLFF. The CDR3 DNA reads TGTGCCAGCAGCGCAGGGTGGTATAATGAAAAACTGTTTTTT.